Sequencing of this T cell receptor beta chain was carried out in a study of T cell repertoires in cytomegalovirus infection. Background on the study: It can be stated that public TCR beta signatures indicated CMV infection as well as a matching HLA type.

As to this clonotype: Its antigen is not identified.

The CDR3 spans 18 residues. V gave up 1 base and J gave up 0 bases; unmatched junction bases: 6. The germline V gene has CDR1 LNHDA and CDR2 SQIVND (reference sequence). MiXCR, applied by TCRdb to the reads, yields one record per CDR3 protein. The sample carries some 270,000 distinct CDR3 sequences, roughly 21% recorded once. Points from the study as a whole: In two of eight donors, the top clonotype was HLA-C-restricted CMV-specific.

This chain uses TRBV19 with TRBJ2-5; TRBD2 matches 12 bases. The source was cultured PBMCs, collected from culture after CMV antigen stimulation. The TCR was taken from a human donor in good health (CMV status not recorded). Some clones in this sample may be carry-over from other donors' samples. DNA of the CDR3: TGTGCCAGTAGTATAGTCCTAGCGGGAGGGCCGTACCAAGAGACCCAGTACTTC. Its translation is CASSIVLAGGPYQETQYF.